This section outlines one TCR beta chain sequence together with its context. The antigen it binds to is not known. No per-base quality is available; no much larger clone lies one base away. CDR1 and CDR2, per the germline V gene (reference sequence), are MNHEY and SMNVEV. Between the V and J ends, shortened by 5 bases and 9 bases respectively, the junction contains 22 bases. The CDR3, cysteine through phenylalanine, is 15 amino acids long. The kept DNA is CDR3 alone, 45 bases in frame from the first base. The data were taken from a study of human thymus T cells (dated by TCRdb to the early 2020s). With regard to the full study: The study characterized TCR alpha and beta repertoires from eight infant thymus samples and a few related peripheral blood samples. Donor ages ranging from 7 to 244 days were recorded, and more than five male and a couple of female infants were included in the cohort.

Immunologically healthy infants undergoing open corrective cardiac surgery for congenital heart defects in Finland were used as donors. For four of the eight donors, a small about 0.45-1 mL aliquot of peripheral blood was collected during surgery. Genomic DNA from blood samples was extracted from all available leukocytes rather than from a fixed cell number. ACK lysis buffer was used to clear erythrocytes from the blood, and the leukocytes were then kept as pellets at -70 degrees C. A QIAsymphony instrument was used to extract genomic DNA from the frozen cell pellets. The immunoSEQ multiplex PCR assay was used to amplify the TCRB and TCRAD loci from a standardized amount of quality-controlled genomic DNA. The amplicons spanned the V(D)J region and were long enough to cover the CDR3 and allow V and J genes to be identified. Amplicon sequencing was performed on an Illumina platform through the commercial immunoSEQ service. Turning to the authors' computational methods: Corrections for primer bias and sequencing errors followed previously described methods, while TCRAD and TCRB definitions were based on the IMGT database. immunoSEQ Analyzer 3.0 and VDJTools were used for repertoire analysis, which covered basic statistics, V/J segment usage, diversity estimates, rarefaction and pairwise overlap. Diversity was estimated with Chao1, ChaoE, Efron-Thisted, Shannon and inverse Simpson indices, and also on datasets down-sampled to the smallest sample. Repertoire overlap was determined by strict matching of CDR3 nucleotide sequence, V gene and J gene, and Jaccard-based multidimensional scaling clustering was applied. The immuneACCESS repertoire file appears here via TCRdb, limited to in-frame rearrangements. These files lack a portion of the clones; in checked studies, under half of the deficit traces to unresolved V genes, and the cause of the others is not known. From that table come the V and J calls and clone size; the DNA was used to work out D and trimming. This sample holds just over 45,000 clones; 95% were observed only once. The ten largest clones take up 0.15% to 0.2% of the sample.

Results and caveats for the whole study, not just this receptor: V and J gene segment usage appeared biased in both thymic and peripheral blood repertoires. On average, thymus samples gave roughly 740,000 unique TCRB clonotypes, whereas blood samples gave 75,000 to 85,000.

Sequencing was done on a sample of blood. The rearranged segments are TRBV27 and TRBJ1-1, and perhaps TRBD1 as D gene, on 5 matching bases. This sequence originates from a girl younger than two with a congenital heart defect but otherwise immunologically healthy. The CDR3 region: CASSPRHGGGFKAFF. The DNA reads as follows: TGTGCCAGCAGTCCCCGTCACGGCGGGGGTTTTAAAGCTTTCTTT.